The rows below give T cell receptor beta chains drawn from one sample of a study of T-cell reconstitution after alpha-beta-depleted transplantation in children. MiXCR, applied by TCRdb to the PCR reads, yields one record per CDR3 protein. The sample has 500,000 or so distinct CDR3 sequences, 32% seen once. The sample in question was PBMCs from the stem cell graft donor, obtained from the stem cell graft. These TCRs come from a human donor who donated a stem cell graft to a child with aplastic anemia. CDR3s leave out the opening cysteine and the closing phenylalanine or tryptophan. The order of the fields is V gene, J gene, CDR3 protein.

TRBV3-1	TRBJ2-1	ASSQEVGLAGNEQF
TRBV5-4	TRBJ2-3	ASSPSRPRENPDTQY
TRBV6-2/TRBV6-3	TRBJ1-1	ASRTQVGTEAF
TRBV5-4	TRBJ2-7	ASSWDMKGGEQY
TRBV27	TRBJ2-7	ASSRQGTGYYERY
TRBV4-1	TRBJ1-2	ASSQDIRDMYGYT
TRBV20-1	TRBJ1-1	SASRGHPNTEAF
TRBV6-2/TRBV6-3	TRBJ1-1	ASSRGYTEAF
TRBV9	TRBJ2-2	ASRRGYATGELF
TRBV20-1	TRBJ2-1	SAGLESSYNEQF
TRBV20-1	TRBJ1-6	SARDRLRSYNSPLH
TRBV5-6	TRBJ2-6	ASQDPRSGANVLT
TRBV5-6	TRBJ2-3	ASRRGQGDSGTQY
TRBV6-1	TRBJ2-1	ASSERGRTSYNEQF
TRBV5-1	TRBJ2-7	ASSVSGDEQY
TRBV5-5	TRBJ2-1	ASSYQREWFNEQF
TRBV29-1	TRBJ1-1	SVEGDRLFEAF
TRBV4-1	TRBJ2-5	ASSQDLVSAQETQY
TRBV6-5	TRBJ2-1	ASSYGPGLSYNEQF
TRBV20-1	TRBJ2-3	SAVVPGTDTQY
TRBV6-2/TRBV6-3	TRBJ1-5	ASREGPQPQH
TRBV5-1	TRBJ1-4	ASRAGTDEKLF
TRBV18	TRBJ2-7	ASSLQGSGYEQY
TRBV19	TRBJ1-1	ASSIPPLGRGRDTEAF
TRBV10-3	TRBJ1-1	AISGTAEAF
TRBV18	TRBJ2-3	ASSSIAGASTDTQY
TRBV9	TRBJ2-7	ASSPLAGDRQY